The 10 T cell receptor beta chains given below trace back to one sample, sequenced in a study of cytomegalovirus exposure and HLA in healthy donors. The PCR was carried out with 60 Vbeta primers and 13 Jbeta primers. Sequencing was performed with immunoSEQ multiplex PCR; in TCRdb, only in-frame clones are kept and a portion is missing. This table has under 150,000 clones, around 10% appearing once. Sequencing input: PBMCs. The receptor source for this set is a woman aged 40 to 50 in good health and CMV-seropositive.

The chain is built from TRBV29-1 and TRBJ2-1; 13 bases agree with TRBD2. CDR3 size: 13 residues. CDR1 is SQVTM and CDR2 is ANQGSEA in the germline V gene. The CDR3 nucleotides are TGCGGCGGACTAGCGGGGGCCTACAATGAGCAGTTCTTC. Its translation is CGGLAGAYNEQFF.

This clone was counted only a few times. For the CDR3, the DNA is TGTGCCAGCAACATCTTGTCCACCGGGGAGCTGTTTTTT. Translating gives CASNILSTGELFF. The chain couples TRBV7-2 to TRBJ2-2, with D hard to call. The CDR3 totals 13 residues. V lost 7 bases and J lost 4, with 10 bases in between. Germline V gives CDR1 SGHTA, CDR2 FQGNSA.

This clone has more than one count but fewer than ten. The chain joins TRBV7-8 to TRBJ1-6; 10 nucleotides match TRBD1. The V segment lost 5 bases and the J segment 10 bases; nucleotides outside the gene matches: 8. Germline V gene sequence: CDR1 SGHVS, CDR2 FQNEAQ. The length of the CDR3 is 15 residues. CDR3 region: CASSISGTGDSPLHF. In nucleotides, the CDR3 is TGTGCCAGCAGCATTTCCGGGACAGGGGACTCACCCCTCCACTTT.

The sample holds a few counts of this clone. The rearrangement uses TRBV12-5 and TRBJ2-7; tentatively, D is TRBD2 (5 bases). In germline, CDR1 is LGHNT, CDR2 FRNRAP. V dropped 0 bases and J dropped 3 bases, with 15 bases sitting between them. This CDR3 region has 16 residues. In nucleotides, the CDR3 is TGTGCTAGTGGTTTGGTAGCGGCAGCAATATTCTACGAGCAGTACTTC. This codes for CASGLVAAAIFYEQYF. Full variable domain (remainder filled in from reference TRBV12-5 and TRBJ2-7): DARVTQTPRHKVTEMGQEVTMRCQPILGHNTVFWYRQTMMQGLELLAYFRNRAPLDDSGMPKDRFSAEMPDATLATLKIQPSEPRDSAVYFCASGLVAAAIFYEQYFGPGTRLTVT.

The sample holds a few counts of this clone. V usage is TRBV6-6 and J usage is TRBJ1-2; no definite D call. CDR1 and CDR2 from the germline V gene are MNHNY and SVGAGI (reference sequence). The CDR3 has 14 residues. Trimming took 7 bases from V and 1 from J, leaving 13 bases between them. The CDR3 spells CASKEDGLNYGYTF. CDR3 in DNA: TGTGCCAGCAAGGAGGACGGTCTTAACTATGGCTACACCTTC.

The rearrangement uses TRBV6-6 and TRBJ2-5, with D possibly TRBD2 on 6 matching bases. The closer fit of TRBJ2-7 to the DNA end suggests the J call may be wrong. This CDR3 has 13 amino acids. CDR1 is MNHNY and CDR2 is SVGAGI in the germline V gene (reference sequence). CDR3 region: CASSYEEGYEQYF. CDR3 sequence (DNA): TGTGCCAGCAGTTACGAGGAGGGGTACGAGCAGTACTTC.

This clone showed up just a few times. The rearrangement links TRBV9 to TRBJ2-2; D might be TRBD2 (6 bases). The CDR3 sequence is 17 residues long. V lost 1 base and J lost 6, with 19 bases in between. Germline loops: CDR1 SGDLS, CDR2 YYNGEE. CDR3 DNA sequence: TGTGCCAGCAGCGTATTTGCGGGGCTAGAAGAGTCCGGGGAGCTGTTTTTT. This codes for CASSVFAGLEESGELFF.

This clone was recorded a few times. The chain has TRBV5-1 and TRBJ2-7, with 11 bases matching TRBD1. Germline CDR1 and CDR2: SGHRS and YFSETQ. The CDR3 covers 16 residues. After removal of 4 bases from V and 0 bases from J, the junction contained 6 bases not matched to a gene. The CDR3, as DNA: TGCGCCAGCAGCGTCGGGACAGGGGGACTCTCCTACGAGCAGTACTTC. This sequence encodes CASSVGTGGLSYEQYF.

This clone was observed a few times. The genes are TRBV7-2 and TRBJ2-3; tentative D call: TRBD2 (5 bases). The CDR3 length is 14 residues. Trimming removed 0 bases at V and 3 bases at J, with 7 bases between. CDR1 and CDR2 (germline): SGHTA, FQGNSA. The CDR3 protein is CASSLARATDTQYF. The CDR3 DNA sequence: TGTGCCAGCAGCTTAGCGAGGGCAACAGATACGCAGTATTTT.

A few counts support this clone. The conserved final phenylalanine or tryptophan is absent from the CDR3, which likely points to a read error. The V and J genes are TRBV28 and TRBJ1-1, with D hard to call. Per the germline V gene, CDR1 is MDHEN and CDR2 is SYDVKM. The CDR3 is 14 residues long. V was clipped by 8 bases and J by 1 base, with 14 bases between them. For the CDR3, the DNA is TGTGCCAGCGCATACCGAGGAGGGAACACTGAAGCTTTCGTT. It specifies CASAYRGGNTEAFV.